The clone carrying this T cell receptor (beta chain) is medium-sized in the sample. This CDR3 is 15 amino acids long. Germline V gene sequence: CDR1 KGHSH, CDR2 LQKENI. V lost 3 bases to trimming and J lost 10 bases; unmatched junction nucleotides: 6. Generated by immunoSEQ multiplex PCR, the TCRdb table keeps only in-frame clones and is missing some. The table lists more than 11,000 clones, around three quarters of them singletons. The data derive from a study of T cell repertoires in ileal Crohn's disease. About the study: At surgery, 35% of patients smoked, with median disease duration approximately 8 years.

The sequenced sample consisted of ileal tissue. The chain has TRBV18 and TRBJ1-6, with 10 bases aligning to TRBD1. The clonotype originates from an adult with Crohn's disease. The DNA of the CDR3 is TGTGCCAGCTCACCTGGACAGGGGGAAGCATCACCCCTCCACTTT. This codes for CASSPGQGEASPLHF.